This TCR beta chain was observed in a study of OX40 agonist ivuxolimab in advanced cancers. General notes on the study: Ivuxolimab was an agonistic, fully human IgG2 monoclonal antibody directed against OX40 (CD134), a costimulatory receptor. In the dose-escalation cohort, 82.7% of patients were male, and the mean age was approximately 60 years, with a range of 23 to 79. Prior anti-PD-1, anti-PD-L1 or anti-CTLA-4 therapy was permitted, and about 40% of dose-escalation patients had received checkpoint inhibitors. Partial responses occurred in three dose-escalation patients, of whom one had hepatocellular carcinoma and two had cutaneous melanoma. Peripheral TCRbeta sequencing was intended to test whether TCR sequence diversity was altered and clonal T-cell expansion was caused by ivuxolimab. Intravenous ivuxolimab was administered to patients every 2 weeks at six dose levels: 0.01, 0.1, 0.3, 1.5, 3 and 10 mg/kg. Of the 50 to 55 patients in dose escalation, about 20 had hepatocellular carcinoma, roughly 15 had melanoma, 9 had renal cell carcinoma and 9 had head and neck cancer. The paper describes the monotherapy dose-escalation part (N of about 47 patients) of the phase I trial of ivuxolimab. Overall study results and their limits: In partial responders in the 0.1-3.0 mg/kg groups, normalized peripheral clonal expansion was found to be among the lowest, especially among CD8+ T cells. On average, CD8+ T cells showed more expanded clones than CD4+ T cells after ivuxolimab. Which antigens the clonally expanded peripheral T cells were specific for was not determined. At doses from 0.1 to 3.0 mg/kg, clonal expansion was seen in both CD4+ and CD8+ blood T cells between baseline and week 6. Low levels of normalized T-cell clonal expansion were also seen in some patients who did not respond.

To sequence the TCRbeta CDR3 region, genomic DNA was isolated from the sorted cells. The immunoSEQ Assay was used to sequence the TCRbeta CDR3 regions. Imported from immuneACCESS, the table was reduced by TCRdb to in-frame sequences with V and J called. These copies leave out some clones; in studies compared against another copy, an unresolved V gene accounts for under half, and the cause of the remainder is not known. The sample data list approximately 82,000 clones, and around 84% of these were observed just once. Approximately 6.5% of the sample is held by the ten biggest clonotypes. The trial excluded patients who had a history of autoimmune disease or who were on systemic immunosuppression. Peripheral blood for TCR sequencing was collected from all dose cohorts at baseline, on cycle 4 day 1, and on cycle 7 day 1. Samples came from an open-label, multicenter, first-in-human phase I dose-escalation trial of ivuxolimab. The trial enrolled adults with locally advanced or metastatic head and neck squamous cell, hepatocellular, melanoma or renal cell carcinoma. Before TCR sequencing, CD4+ T cells and CD8+ T cells from peripheral blood were sorted into separate populations.

Concerning this clone itself: The specificity of this receptor is unknown. There are no base qualities to consult, and no much larger clone falls within one base.

The CDR3 starts with the cysteine, ends with the phenylalanine, and has 16 residues. Just the 48-base CDR3 DNA is kept, in frame starting at base 1. Per the germline V gene, SGHTA is the CDR1 and FQGNSA is the CDR2. From V the trimming removes 2 bases and from J it removes 1 base, while the gene matches leave 7 bases of the junction unaccounted for. This chain joins TRBV7-2 to TRBJ2-7; TRBD2 lines up with 8 middle nucleotides. The receptor's source is an adult with an advanced solid tumor such as melanoma, head and neck, liver or kidney cancer. The specimen comprised CD4+ or CD8+ T cells sorted from blood, sampled in a trial of the OX40 agonist ivuxolimab. The nucleotides are TGTGCCAGCAGCTTAAGGGGCGGGACTAGTTCCTACGAGCAGTACTTC. It is translated as CASSLRGGTSSYEQYF.